This T cell receptor beta chain was found in a study of OX40 agonist ivuxolimab in advanced cancers. For the study at large: Melanoma, hepatocellular carcinoma, head and neck or renal cell cancer occurred in dose-escalation patients.

The CDR3 is 12 residues long. Germline values: CDR1 SGHTA, CDR2 FQGNSA. The V end was cut by 5 bases, the J end by 7 bases, with 11 bases between. Study-wide points: Antigen specificity remained undetermined for the expanded peripheral T cells. At doses 0.1 to 3.0 mg/kg, CD4+ and CD8+ clones expanded. Compared with CD4+, CD8+ T cells on average had more expanded clones.

The method was immunoSEQ multiplex PCR; TCRdb's version includes in-frame clones alone and lacks a portion of them. The sample has tens of thousands of clones, around 80% seen once. This clone qualifies as medium-sized. Its antigen is unknown. The sequence was obtained from an adult with an advanced solid tumor such as melanoma, head and neck, liver or kidney cancer. Sequencing used CD4+ or CD8+ T cells sorted from blood, obtained in a trial of the OX40 agonist ivuxolimab. This chain links TRBV7-2 with TRBJ1-1, with unresolved D. CDR3 bases: TGTGCCAGCAGCCTAGGCGGGGATGAAGCTTTCTTT. Translated: CASSLGGDEAFF.